In this sample, the clone carrying this TCR beta chain turned up many times. The data originate from a study of T cells in Graves' hyperthyroidism and ophthalmopathy. J was trimmed by 8 bases and V by 2 bases; bases with no gene match: 5. Germline CDR1 MDHEN, CDR2 SYDVKM. This CDR3 comprises 13 residues. Regions amplified from RNA transcripts were the TCR beta CDR3 regions. When the TCR CDR3 underwent first-round RT-PCR, the HTBI primer set was used. TCRdb redid the calling of the multiplex PCR reads with MiXCR, one entry per CDR3 protein. The sample records almost 250,000 distinct CDR3 sequences, more than 20% being singletons.

The sequenced material came from blood. This sequence joins TRBV28 and TRBJ1-2, with 7 bases fitting TRBD1. This clonotype was obtained from a woman between 40 and 55 years old with Graves' ophthalmopathy. In DNA form, the CDR3 reads TGTGCCAGCAGTTTAACCAGGGGGAAGGGCTACACCTTC. Its protein product is CASSLTRGKGYTF.